Following are 5 T cell receptor beta chains from one sample sequenced in a study of technical replicates of blood from a few donors. Sequencing was performed with immunoSEQ multiplex PCR; in TCRdb, only in-frame clones are kept and a portion is missing. The data contain more than 80,000 clones, about 96% of them singletons. Specimen: T cells isolated from PBMCs. These receptors were obtained from a human donor in good health.

This sequence joins TRBV6-5 and TRBJ2-3; 10 bases agree with TRBD1. Germline loops: CDR1 MNHEY, CDR2 SVGAGI. There are 14 residues in the CDR3. The V segment lost 2 bases and the J segment 4 bases; nucleotides outside the gene matches: 0. Written as DNA, the CDR3 is TGTGCCAGCAGTTACGGGACAGGGGCAGATACGCAGTATTTT. As protein: CASSYGTGADTQYF.

CDR3 protein: CASRTSGSSETQYF. The CDR3 DNA is TGCGCCAGCAGGACTAGCGGGAGTTCGGAGACCCAGTACTTC. J is TRBJ2-5 and V is TRBV4-1, with 12 bases that match TRBD2. This CDR3 has 14 residues. In germline, CDR1 is MGHRA, CDR2 YSYEKL. Unmatched junction bases numbered 4, after V lost 6 bases and J lost 5 bases.

The V gene is TRBV5-1, the J gene TRBJ2-7, with 12 bases fitting TRBD2. This CDR3 has 16 residues. The germline CDR1 and CDR2 sequences are SGHRS and YFSETQ. V dropped 0 bases and J dropped 4; count of bases not matched to a gene: 5. Here the CDR3 reads CASSLGGTSGQYEQYF. The DNA for the CDR3 is TGCGCCAGCAGCTTGGGGGGGACTAGCGGGCAGTACGAGCAGTACTTC.

The V gene is TRBV6-1, the J gene TRBJ2-5, with 10 bases identical to TRBD2. After removal of 7 bases from V and 2 bases from J, the junction contained 7 bases not matched to a gene. Per the germline V gene, CDR1 is MNHNS and CDR2 is SASEGT. The CDR3 is 15 residues long. CDR3 residues: CASKKAGGGQETQYF. CDR3 bases: TGTGCCAGCAAGAAAGCGGGAGGGGGGCAAGAGACCCAGTACTTC.

The chain's CDR3 is CASSLRESEKLFF. Here the CDR3 DNA reads TGTGCCAGCAGCTTACGGGAGAGTGAAAAACTGTTTTTT. The rearrangement links TRBV7-2 to TRBJ1-4; D is uncertain. The CDR3 runs to 13 residues. CDR1 SGHTA and CDR2 FQGNSA come from the germline V gene. V was pared by 2 bases and J by 7 bases, with 8 bases between.